Sequencing of this T cell receptor beta chain was carried out in a study of blood T cell repertoires in COVID-19 (dated by TCRdb to 2020 to 2021). The study in broad terms: Collaborator samples came from the United States, Italy and Spain and covered acute and convalescent phases of COVID-19. Sample metadata almost always included a de-identified subject ID, COVID-19 status, age in years and sex. Where available, HLA class I and class II types were obtained from metadata supplied by the sample provider rather than from assay-based typing. Subjects who had been exposed to COVID-19, were actively infected with it, or had recovered from it provided the deeply sampled blood TCRbeta repertoires that made up the dataset. The repertoires were released in a freely available public database meant as a resource for research on the immune response to SARS-CoV-2. The material from the prospective study consisted of cDNA or gDNA derived from T cells, B-cell-depleted T cells, or PBMCs. The samples were drawn from two sources: the first 160 participants of the ongoing ImmuneRACE study, and some 1,300 subjects contributed by 6 global collaborators.

In the germline V gene, CDR1 corresponds to SNHLY and CDR2 to FYNNEI. Reading from cysteine to phenylalanine, the CDR3 counts 17 amino acids. The read is trimmed to its CDR3 DNA, 51 bases read in frame from base 1. At the junction V is shortened by 7 bases and J by 2 bases, with 18 bases in between. The collaborating institutions used their own protocols to collect whole blood in K2EDTA tubes. For TCRbeta analysis, collaborators shipped samples as frozen whole blood, isolated PBMCs, or DNA extracted from either of those sample types. In regard to this clone: Which antigen it targets is not known. Base qualities are missing; no much larger clone stands one base away.

The immunoSEQ Assay, a bias-controlled multiplex PCR, was used to amplify TCRbeta CDR3 regions from genomic DNA. Processing in the source paper ran as follows. The number of nucleated cells in each sample was estimated from the amplification of reference gene primers within the assay. Sequence reads were collapsed and filtered to measure the absolute abundance of every unique TCRbeta CDR3 rearrangement. For each sample, productive Simpson clonality was calculated as the square root of Simpson's diversity index across productive rearrangements. TCRdb took this table from immuneACCESS and kept in-frame rearrangements with V and J called. Such tables lack part of the clones; where checked against another copy, unresolved V genes explain under half of the gap, and the rest is unexplained. V and J calls and clone size follow that table, whereas D and trimming were derived from the DNA. The sample data list around 300,000 clones, and around 85% of these were observed just once. The leading ten clones occupy more than 6% of the sample.

Summary of the overall study and its limitations: How much clinical and demographic metadata was included differed by source and by participant, and the metadata was provided uncurated.

Sequenced material: peripheral blood. The clonotype comes from a human donor in a cohort sampled during active COVID-19. The V and J segments used are TRBV2 and TRBJ2-6; D gene: possibly TRBD1, on 6 matching bases. The encoded CDR3 is CASNFGRGWAGANVLTF. At the DNA level, the sequence is TGTGCCAGCAATTTCGGCAGGGGCTGGGCTGGGGCCAACGTCCTGACTTTC.